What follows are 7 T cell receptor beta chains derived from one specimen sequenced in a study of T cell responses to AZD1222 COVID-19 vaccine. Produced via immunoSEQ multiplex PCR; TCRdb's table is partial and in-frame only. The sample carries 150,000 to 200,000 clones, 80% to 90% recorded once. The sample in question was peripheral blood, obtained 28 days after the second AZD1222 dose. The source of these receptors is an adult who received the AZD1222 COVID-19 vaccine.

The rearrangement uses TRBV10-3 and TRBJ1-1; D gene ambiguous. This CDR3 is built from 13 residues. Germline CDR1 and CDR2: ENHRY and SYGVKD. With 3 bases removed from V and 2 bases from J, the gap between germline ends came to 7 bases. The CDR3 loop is CAISDRSNTEAFF. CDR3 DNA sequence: TGTGCCATCAGTGACCGATCTAACACTGAAGCTTTCTTT.

In nucleotides, the CDR3 is TGTGCCAGTAGTATCACAGGGGGCTACGAGCAGTACTTC. Its protein is CASSITGGYEQYF. This chain joins TRBV19 and TRBJ2-7, with 8 positions matching TRBD1. Unmatched junction bases numbered 1, after V lost 3 bases and J lost 3 bases. Looked up from germline, CDR1 is LNHDA and CDR2 is SQIVND (reference sequence). The CDR3 spans 13 residues.

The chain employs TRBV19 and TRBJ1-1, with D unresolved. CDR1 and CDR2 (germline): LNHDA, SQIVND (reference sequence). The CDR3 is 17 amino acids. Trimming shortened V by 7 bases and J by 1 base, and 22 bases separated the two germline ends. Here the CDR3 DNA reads TGTGCCAGTACCATCAAGAGGATCCACTCGGGGAACACTGAAGCTTTCTTT. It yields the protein CASTIKRIHSGNTEAFF.

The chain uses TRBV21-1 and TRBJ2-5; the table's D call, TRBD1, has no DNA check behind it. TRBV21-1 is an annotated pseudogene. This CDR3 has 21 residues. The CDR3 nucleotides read TGTGCCAGCAGGAGGGTAGTACAGAGTTCAACAGGGTCTGGCTCGAAAGAGACCCAGTACTTC. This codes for CASRRVVQSSTGSGSKETQYF.

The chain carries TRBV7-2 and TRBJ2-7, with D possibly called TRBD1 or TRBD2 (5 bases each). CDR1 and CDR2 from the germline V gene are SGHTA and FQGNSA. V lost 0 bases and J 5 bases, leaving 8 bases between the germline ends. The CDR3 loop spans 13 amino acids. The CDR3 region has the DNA TGTGCCAGCAGCTTAGCGACAGCGGACGAGCAGTACTTC. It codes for CASSLATADEQYF. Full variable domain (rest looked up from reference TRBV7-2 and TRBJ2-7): GAGVSQSPSNKVTEKGKDVELRCDPISGHTALYWYRQSLGQGLEFLIYFQGNSAPDKSGLPSDRFSAERTGGSVSTLTIQRTQQEDSAVYLCASSLATADEQYFGPGTRLTVT.

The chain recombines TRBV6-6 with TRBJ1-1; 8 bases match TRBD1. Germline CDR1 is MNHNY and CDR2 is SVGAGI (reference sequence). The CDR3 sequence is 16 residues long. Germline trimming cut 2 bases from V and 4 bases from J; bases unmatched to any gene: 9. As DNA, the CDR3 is TGTGCCAGCAGTTACAGGACAGGGTTGAACCCCACTGAAGCTTTCTTT. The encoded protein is CASSYRTGLNPTEAFF.

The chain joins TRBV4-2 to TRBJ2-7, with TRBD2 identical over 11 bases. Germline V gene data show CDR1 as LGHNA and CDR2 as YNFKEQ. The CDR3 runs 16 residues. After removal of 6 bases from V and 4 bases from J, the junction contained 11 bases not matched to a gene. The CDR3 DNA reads TGTGCCAGCAGTCTTAGCGGGGGGGCCATAGCGTACGAGCAGTACTTC. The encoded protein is CASSLSGGAIAYEQYF.